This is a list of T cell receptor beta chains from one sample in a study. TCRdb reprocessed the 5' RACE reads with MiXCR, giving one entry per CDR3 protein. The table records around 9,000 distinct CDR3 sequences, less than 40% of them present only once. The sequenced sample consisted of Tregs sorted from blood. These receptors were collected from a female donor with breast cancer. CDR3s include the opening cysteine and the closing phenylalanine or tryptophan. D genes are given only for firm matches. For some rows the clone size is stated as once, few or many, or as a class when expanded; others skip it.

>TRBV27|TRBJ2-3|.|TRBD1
TGTGCCAGCAGTTTACTAAGGGGGCCGACCACAGATACGCAGTATTTT
CASSLLRGPTTDTQYF
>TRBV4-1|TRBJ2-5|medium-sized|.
TGCGCCAGCAGCCAAGATGTGGGGACAGAGACCCAGTACTTC
CASSQDVGTETQYF
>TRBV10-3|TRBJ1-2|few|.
TGTGCCATCACTGGAGGTCGACTAGCGGGAGAATCTTACTATGGCTACACCTTC
CAITGGRLAGESYYGYTF
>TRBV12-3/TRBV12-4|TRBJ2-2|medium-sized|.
TGTGCCAGCAGGAGGGACTCATTGAACACCGGGGAGCTGTTTTTT
CASRRDSLNTGELFF
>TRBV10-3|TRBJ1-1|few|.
TGTGCCATCAAAGGCGAGGTGGGCACTGAAGCTTTCTTT
CAIKGEVGTEAFF
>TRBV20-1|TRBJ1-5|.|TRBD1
TGCAGTGCTAGCATATGGCAGGGGGCTAACAATCAGCCCCAGCATTTT
CSASIWQGANNQPQHF
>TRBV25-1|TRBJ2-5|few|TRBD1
TGTGCCAGCAGTGACCGGGACAGTAAGGAGACCCAGTACTTC
CASSDRDSKETQYF
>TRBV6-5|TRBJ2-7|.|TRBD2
TGTGCCAGCAGCCGGGGGGACCTCCGGGTCCACGAGCAGTACTTC
CASSRGDLRVHEQYF
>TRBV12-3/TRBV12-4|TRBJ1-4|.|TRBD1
TGTGCCGGCAGGGCATCACACAGGACAGGGCCCTTGGGACCGAGGATGTTTGGAAAACTGTTTTTT
CAGRASHRTGPLGPRMFGKLFF
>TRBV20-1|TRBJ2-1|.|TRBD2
TGCAGTGCTGATGGAACTAGCGCAGAACGAGGGAGGAATGAGCAGTTCTTC
CSADGTSAERGRNEQFF
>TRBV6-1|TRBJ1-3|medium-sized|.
TGTGCCAGCAGTGGGACAGCAGGAAACACCATATATTTT
CASSGTAGNTIYF
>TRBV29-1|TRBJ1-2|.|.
TGCAGCGGTGGAAGGGAAGCCTTAGGAGGCTACACCTTC
CSGGREALGGYTF
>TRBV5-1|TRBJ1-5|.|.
TGCGCCAGCAGCCAATGGGGGGGGTCCAATCAGCCCCAGCATTTT
CASSQWGGSNQPQHF
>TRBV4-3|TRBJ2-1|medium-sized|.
TGCGCCAGCAGCCGAACAGGGTCTACTGAGCAGTTCTTC
CASSRTGSTEQFF
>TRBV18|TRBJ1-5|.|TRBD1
TGTGCCAGCGCCAACAGGGGGAATCAGCCCCAGCATTTT
CASANRGNQPQHF
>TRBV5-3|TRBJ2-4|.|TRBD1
TGTGCCAGAAGCTTGATGACAGGGGCGAAAAACATTCAGTACTTC
CARSLMTGAKNIQYF
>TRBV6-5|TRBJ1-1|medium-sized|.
TGTGCCAGCAGTTACTCGGTATGGGGGCAAGCTTTCTTT
CASSYSVWGQAFF
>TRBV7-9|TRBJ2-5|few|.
TGTGCCAGCAGTAAAGTAGAGACCCAGTACTTC
CASSKVETQYF
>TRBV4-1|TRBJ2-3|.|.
TGCGCCAGCAGCCAAGCTTGGGAGACAGATACGCAGTATTTT
CASSQAWETDTQYF
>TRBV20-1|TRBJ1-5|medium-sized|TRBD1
TGCAGTGCGCGGACAGGGTACGGCAATCAGCCCCAGCATTTT
CSARTGYGNQPQHF
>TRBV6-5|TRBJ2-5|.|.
TGTGCCAGCAGTCGGGACGGCCAAGAGACCCAGTACTTC
CASSRDGQETQYF
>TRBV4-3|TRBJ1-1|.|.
TGCGCCAGCAGCCGGGGGACGACTGAAGCTTTCTTT
CASSRGTTEAFF
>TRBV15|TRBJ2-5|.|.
TGTGCCACCAGCCGGCGCCTTGGGAGGAGGGAGACCCAGTACTTC
CATSRRLGRRETQYF
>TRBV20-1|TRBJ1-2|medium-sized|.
TGCAGTGCTAGAGATGTGCCAAATGATGGCTACACCTTC
CSARDVPNDGYTF
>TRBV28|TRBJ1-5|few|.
TGTGCCAGCAGTACCGCAGGGGCTACCAATCAGCCCCAGCATTTT
CASSTAGATNQPQHF
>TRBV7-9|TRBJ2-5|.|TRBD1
TGTGCCAGCAGCTCGACAGGGGTATGGGAGACCCAGTACTTC
CASSSTGVWETQYF
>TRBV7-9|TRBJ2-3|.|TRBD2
TGTGCCAGCAGCTTAGAAAAACTAGCGGGAGGACACACAGATACGCAGTATTTT
CASSLEKLAGGHTDTQYF
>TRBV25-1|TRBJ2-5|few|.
TGTGCCAGCAGTGGGTCAGCCGGGACCCAGTACTTC
CASSGSAGTQYF
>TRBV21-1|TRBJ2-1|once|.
TGTGCCAGCATCGCGACAGGGGACAACTTCGAGAGCTCCTACAATGTGCAGTTCTTC
CASIATGDNFESSYNVQFF
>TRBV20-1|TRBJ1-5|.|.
TGCAGTGCTAGAGGCGTCAAACGGGGCAATCAGCCCCAGCATTTT
CSARGVKRGNQPQHF
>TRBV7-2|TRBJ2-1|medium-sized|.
TGTGCCAGCAGCTTAGCGGGAATACCCCTACAATCTGAGCAGTTCTTC
CASSLAGIPLQSEQFF
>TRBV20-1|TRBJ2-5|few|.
TGCAGTGCTACAGGAAGGGGTGCGTTCTTAGAGACCCAGTACTTC
CSATGRGAFLETQYF
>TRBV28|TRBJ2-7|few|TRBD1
TGTGCCAGCAGTTTAGGGACAGCGTTCTACGAGCAGTACTTC
CASSLGTAFYEQYF
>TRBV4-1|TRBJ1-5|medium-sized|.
TGCGCCAGCAGCCAAGATCTTCTGGTGTTCAGGCAGCCCCAGCATTTT
CASSQDLLVFRQPQHF
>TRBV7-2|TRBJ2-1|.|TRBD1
TGTGCCAGCAGCTTATATTCAGGGGGCTATGAGCAGTTCTTC
CASSLYSGGYEQFF
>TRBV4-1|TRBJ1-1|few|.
TGCGCCAGCAGCCAAGGGATGGGCGGGTGGACTGAAGCTTTCTTT
CASSQGMGGWTEAFF
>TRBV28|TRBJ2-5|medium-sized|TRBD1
TGTGCCACCGGACAGGGGAGTTTCTTTTTGAGAGAGACCCAGTACTTC
CATGQGSFFLRETQYF
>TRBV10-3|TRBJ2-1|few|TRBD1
TGTGCCATCAACGGACGTTTTGTGACAGGGGTCAATGAGCAGTTCTTC
CAINGRFVTGVNEQFF
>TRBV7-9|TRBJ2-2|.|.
TGTGCCGGCGGCTTAGTGCTCGGGGAGCTGTTTTTT
CAGGLVLGELFF
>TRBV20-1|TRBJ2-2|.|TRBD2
TGCAGTGCTCGATCGCGGGAGGGTGACGCCGGGGAGCTGTTTTTT
CSARSREGDAGELFF
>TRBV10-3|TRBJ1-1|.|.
TGTGCCACTACGAACGCCCTAGAGACTAAAGTTTTCTTT
CATTNALETKVFF
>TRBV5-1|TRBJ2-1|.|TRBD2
TGCGCCAGCAGTTTGCTACGTAGCGGGGGAAACAATGAGCAGTTCTTC
CASSLLRSGGNNEQFF
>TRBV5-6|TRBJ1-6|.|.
TGTGCCAGCAGCACCTGGACAGTGAGCTCCTATAATTCACCCCTCCACTTT
CASSTWTVSSYNSPLHF
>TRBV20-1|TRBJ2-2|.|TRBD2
TGCAGTGGTTCGGTCGGGAGGGCCGATGTCGGGGAGCTGTTTTTT
CSGSVGRADVGELFF
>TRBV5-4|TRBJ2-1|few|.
TGTGCCAGCAGCCGCCACCAGGTCTCCTACAATGAGCAGTTCTTC
CASSRHQVSYNEQFF
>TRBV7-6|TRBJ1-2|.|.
TGTGCCAGCAGCTTCGGCGGGGAATATGGCTACACCTTC
CASSFGGEYGYTF